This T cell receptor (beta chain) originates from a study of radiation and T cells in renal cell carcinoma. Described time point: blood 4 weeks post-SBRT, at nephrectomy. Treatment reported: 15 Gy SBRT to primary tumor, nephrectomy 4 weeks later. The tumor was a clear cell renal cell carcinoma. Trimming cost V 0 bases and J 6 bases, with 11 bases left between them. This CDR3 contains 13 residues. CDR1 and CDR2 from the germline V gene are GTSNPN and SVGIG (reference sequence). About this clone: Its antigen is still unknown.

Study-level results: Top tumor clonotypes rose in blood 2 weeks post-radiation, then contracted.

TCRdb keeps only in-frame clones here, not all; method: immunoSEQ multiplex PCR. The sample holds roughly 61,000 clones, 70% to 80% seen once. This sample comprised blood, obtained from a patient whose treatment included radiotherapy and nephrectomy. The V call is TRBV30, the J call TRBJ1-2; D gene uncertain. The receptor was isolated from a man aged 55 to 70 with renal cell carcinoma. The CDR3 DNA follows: TGTGCCTGGAGTGTAGTTGGGAGCGATGGCTACACCTTC. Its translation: CAWSVVGSDGYTF.